These 25 T cell receptor beta chains share one sample of origin, sequenced in a study of blood T cell repertoires in COVID-19. The table came from immunoSEQ multiplex PCR; TCRdb's copy has only in-frame clones and leaves some out. The table has about 190,000 clones, about 87% seen once. Sequencing input: peripheral blood. The receptors were gathered from a woman aged 30 to 39 with acute or convalescent COVID-19.

This clone was seen once. This chain links TRBV5-4 with TRBJ2-3, with 7 bases lining up with TRBD2. This CDR3 is 16 amino acids long. Germline trimming cut 2 bases from V and 1 base from J; bases unmatched to any gene: 7. Per germline, CDR1 SGHNT and CDR2 YYREEE (reference sequence). As DNA, the CDR3 is TGTGCCAGCAGCTTAGGGAGGGCCGTCGGCACAGATACGCAGTATTTT. It translates to CASSLGRAVGTDTQYF.

J is TRBJ2-1 and V is TRBV11-1; D gene uncertain. Per germline, CDR1 SGHAT and CDR2 FQDESV (reference sequence). V was pared by 2 bases and J by 6 bases, with 8 bases between. The CDR3 is 13 amino acids. This CDR3 reads CASSLTLPNEQFF. The DNA of the CDR3 is TGTGCCAGCAGCTTAACCCTACCCAATGAGCAGTTCTTC.

The rearrangement joins TRBV5-4 to TRBJ2-5; D gene unclear. Trimming took off 7 bases at V and 0 bases at J, with 7 bases between the two ends. This CDR3 spans 12 amino acids. Germline V gene sequence: CDR1 SGHNT, CDR2 YYREEE (reference sequence). The CDR3, as DNA: TGTGCCAGCTTTCGGGACCAAGAGACCCAGTACTTC. It codes for CASFRDQETQYF.

The chain recombines TRBV6-5 with TRBJ2-1; 9 bases align to TRBD1. With 6 bases clipped from V and 0 bases from J, the junction kept 0 bases outside the gene matches. Per the germline V gene, CDR1 is MNHEY and CDR2 is SVGAGI. The CDR3 is 14 amino acids. CDR3 coding DNA: TGTGCCAGCAGGACAGGGGGCTCCTACAATGAGCAGTTCTTC. Its translation is CASRTGGSYNEQFF.

The sample holds a few counts of this clone. The chain carries TRBV6-6 and TRBJ1-6; D is undetermined. This CDR3 contains 13 residues. Germline assignment: CDR1 MNHNY and CDR2 SVGAGI (reference sequence). Trimming took off 7 bases at V and 7 bases at J, with 11 bases between the two ends. The CDR3 is CASTLTINSPLHF. CDR3 DNA: TGTGCCAGCACCCTGACAATCAATTCACCCCTCCACTTT.

This rearrangement joins TRBV7-2 to TRBJ1-5, with no clear D. V was shortened by 3 bases and J by 1 base, with 13 bases between the two germline ends. The CDR3 covers 16 residues. Germline values: CDR1 SGHTA, CDR2 FQGNSA. CDR3 amino acids: CASSFSSSGSNQPQHF. In nucleotides, the CDR3 is TGTGCCAGCAGCTTTAGTTCATCGGGGAGCAATCAGCCCCAGCATTTT.

The chain links TRBV19 to TRBJ1-5; possible D gene TRBD1, 5 bases. The CDR3 has 13 residues. V was pared by 6 bases and J by 2 bases, with 8 bases between. The germline V gene encodes CDR1 LNHDA and CDR2 SQIVND (reference sequence). The CDR3 reads CASSPGRNQPQHF. For the CDR3, the DNA is TGTGCCAGTAGCCCAGGGCGCAATCAGCCCCAGCATTTT.

V and J are TRBV5-6 and TRBJ2-3; D might be TRBD1 (6 bases). Trimming shortened V by 3 bases and J by 1 base, and 9 bases separated the two germline ends. CDR3 length: 14 residues. Germline CDR1 SGHDT, CDR2 YYEEEE. Written as DNA, the CDR3 is TGTGCCAGCAGCTCTAGACAGGGCACAGATACGCAGTATTTT. Its protein is CASSSRQGTDTQYF.

The V call is TRBV9, the J call TRBJ2-3; TRBD2 matches at 14 bases. After removal of 3 bases from V and 3 bases from J, the junction contained 9 bases not matched to a gene. The length of the CDR3 is 18 residues. CDR1 is SGDLS, CDR2 YYNGEE, per germline. The CDR3 nucleotides read TGTGCCAGCAGCGGACCGGGGGGACTAGCGGGAGTGACAGATACGCAGTATTTT. It codes for CASSGPGGLAGVTDTQYF.

The J gene is TRBJ2-1, the V gene TRBV28, with D possibly TRBD2 on 6 matching bases. Trimming took 3 bases from V and 12 from J, leaving 12 bases between them. The CDR3 is 12 amino acids. The germline V gene encodes CDR1 MDHEN and CDR2 SYDVKM. The CDR3 DNA follows: TGTGCCAGCAGTTTCCCCGGGAGTCGGCAGTTCTTC. Its protein product is CASSFPGSRQFF.

This rearrangement joins TRBV14 to TRBJ1-2; no clear D gene. In germline, CDR1 is SGHDN, CDR2 FVKESK. The CDR3 length is 14 residues. The germline V and J ends were trimmed by 0 bases and 2 bases, with 7 bases remaining between them. The CDR3 DNA follows: TGTGCCAGCAGCCAAGATATGGCCAACTATGGCTACACCTTC. This translates into CASSQDMANYGYTF.

The chain has TRBV7-8 and TRBJ2-7; 7 bases agree with TRBD1. J lost 4 bases, V lost 5 bases, and 8 bases had no gene match. The CDR3 length is 14 residues. Germline loops: CDR1 SGHVS, CDR2 FQNEAQ. CDR3 protein: CASSAQGVSYEQYF. The CDR3 bases are TGTGCCAGCAGCGCCCAGGGGGTATCTTACGAGCAGTACTTC.

This sequence joins TRBV6-6 and TRBJ1-5, with D maybe TRBD1 (6 bases). CDR1 is MNHNY and CDR2 is SVGAGI in the germline V gene (reference sequence). The CDR3 contains 14 residues. The V gene lost 5 bases and the J gene lost 9 bases, with 17 bases spanning the gap. CDR3 region: CASSPGQSVAPQHF. In DNA, the CDR3 is TGTGCCAGCAGTCCAGGACAGTCCGTGGCGCCCCAGCATTTT.

The rearrangement links TRBV6-1 to TRBJ1-3; TRBD1 is a possible D gene (5 bases). The CDR3 covers 14 residues. With 1 base removed from V and 2 bases from J, the gap between germline ends came to 6 bases. Germline V gene lookup returns CDR1 MNHNS and CDR2 SASEGT. In nucleotides, the CDR3 is TGTGCCAGCAGTGAAGTCAGGGCTGGAAACACCATATATTTT. This sequence encodes CASSEVRAGNTIYF.

The chain combines TRBV5-4 with TRBJ2-3, with 8 bases identical to TRBD1. Germline V gene data show CDR1 as SGHNT and CDR2 as YYREEE (reference sequence). V lost 3 bases to trimming and J lost 3 bases; unmatched junction nucleotides: 9. The CDR3 extends over 16 amino acids. The CDR3 bases are TGTGCCAGCAGCTCTACAGGGGGTGGGTATACAGATACGCAGTATTTT. Residues: CASSSTGGGYTDTQYF.

The gene calls are TRBV13 and TRBJ2-5; 9 bases agree with TRBD1. CDR1 and CDR2 from the germline V gene are PRHDT and FYEKMQ (reference sequence). Trimming cost V 4 bases and J 1 base; bases outside gene matches: 10. This CDR3 has 17 amino acids. The DNA for the CDR3 is TGTGCCAGCAGCTCGGGACAGGGAGGGGAGACCCAAGAGACCCAGTACTTC. Protein product: CASSSGQGGETQETQYF.

About this clone itself: Compared with germline, one end of the junction differs, possibly owing to a read error. The gene calls are TRBV7-7 and TRBJ2-1, with D hard to call. Germline CDR1 SSHAT, CDR2 FNYEAQ (reference sequence). This CDR3 spans 13 amino acids. CDR3: CASSLNFYNEQFF. CDR3 in DNA: TGTGCTAGCAGTTTAAACTTCTACAATGAGCAGTTCTTC.

This sequence joins TRBV28 and TRBJ1-1; 7 bases are a match to TRBD1. The length of the CDR3 is 10 residues. The trim removed 11 bases at V and 9 bases at J, leaving 6 bases unmatched. CDR1 and CDR2 (germline): MDHEN, SYDVKM. The CDR3 reads CAATGYQAFF. CDR3 bases: TGTGCCGCGACAGGGTATCAAGCTTTCTTT.

V gene TRBV11-2 combines with J gene TRBJ2-1; 11 bases fit TRBD2. This CDR3 region has 18 residues. With 2 bases clipped from V and 0 bases from J, the junction kept 6 bases outside the gene matches. Germline CDR1 is SGHAT and CDR2 is FQNNGV. The CDR3 nucleotides read TGTGCCAGCAGCTTAACGGTCCTAGCGGGGGGCTCCTACAATGAGCAGTTCTTC. Translation gives CASSLTVLAGGSYNEQFF. Using reference TRBV11-2 and TRBJ2-1 for the parts outside the CDR3, the full variable domain is EAGVAQSPRYKIIEKRQSVAFWCNPISGHATLYWYQQILGQGPKLLIQFQNNGVVDDSQLPKDRFSAERLKGVDSTLKIQPAKLEDSAVYLCASSLTVLAGGSYNEQFFGPGTRLTVL.

The V and J genes are TRBV11-2 and TRBJ1-3; D is uncertain. Germline V gene data show CDR1 as SGHAT and CDR2 as FQNNGV. V dropped 3 bases and J dropped 4 bases, with 4 bases sitting between them. The CDR3 covers 12 residues. The CDR3 loop is CASSLSGNTIYF. The DNA for the CDR3 is TGTGCCAGCAGCTTGAGCGGAAACACCATATATTTT.

The chain has TRBV15 and TRBJ2-1; 9 bases agree with TRBD1. CDR3 length: 11 residues. Germline V gene data show CDR1 as LNHNV and CDR2 as YYDKDF (reference sequence). Trimming removed 9 bases from V and 9 bases from J; junction bases left unmatched: 3. For the CDR3, the DNA is TGTGCCACGGGACAGGGCCTTGAGCAGTTCTTC. Protein product: CATGQGLEQFF.

This chain connects TRBV28 to TRBJ2-5, with TRBD2 matching over 9 bases. This CDR3 has 15 residues. V gave up 5 bases and J gave up 5 bases; unmatched junction bases: 9. From germline, CDR1 is MDHEN and CDR2 SYDVKM. The CDR3 region is CASSLNSGGGETQYF. CDR3 nucleotides: TGTGCCAGCAGTCTAAATAGCGGGGGAGGGGAGACCCAGTACTTC. Looking up the rest from reference TRBV28 and TRBJ2-5 gives the full variable domain: DVKVTQSSRYLVKRTGEKVFLECVQDMDHENMFWYRQDPGLGLRLIYFSYDVKMKEKGDIPEGYSVSREKKERFSLILESASTNQTSMYLCASSLNSGGGETQYFGPGTRLLVL.

This clone has only a few counts. The rearrangement joins TRBV29-1 to TRBJ2-7, with 7 nucleotides matching TRBD1. The CDR3 has 13 amino acids. The J segment lost 6 bases and the V segment lost 8 bases, leaving 13 bases of the junction unmatched. Germline CDR1 and CDR2: SQVTM and ANQGSEA. The DNA of the CDR3 is TGCAGCTTCTCGAAACAGGGGAAAGGCGAGCAGTACTTC. Its translation is CSFSKQGKGEQYF.

The V and J genes are TRBV6-6 and TRBJ1-2, with D unresolved. Per germline, CDR1 MNHNY and CDR2 SVGAGI (reference sequence). V lost 2 bases and J 1 base, leaving 8 bases between the germline ends. The CDR3 length is 14 residues. CDR3 protein: CASSYAGRNYGYTF. Written as DNA, the CDR3 is TGTGCCAGCAGTTACGCTGGCCGTAACTATGGCTACACCTTC.

The gene calls are TRBV11-2 and TRBJ2-1; 8 nucleotides line up with TRBD1. Trimming cost V 4 bases and J 1 base; bases outside gene matches: 6. Germline V CDR1 and CDR2: SGHAT, FQNNGV. The CDR3 is 16 residues long. Here the CDR3 reads CASSSGQGISYNEQFF. The CDR3 nucleotides read TGTGCCAGCAGCTCCGGACAGGGTATATCCTACAATGAGCAGTTCTTC.